The 8 T cell receptor beta chains given below trace back to one sample, sequenced in a study. TCRdb re-called the 5' RACE reads with MiXCR, one entry per CDR3 protein. The sample includes around 30,000 distinct CDR3 sequences, roughly a quarter of them seen just once. The sequencing sample was made of memory CD4+ T cells sorted from blood. Sample subset: memory CD4+ T cells, CD4+CD45RO+CD25-. The receptors were sampled from a female donor with breast cancer.

This clonotype was observed a handful of times. This sequence may be a read error, since a much larger clone differs from it by one base. This sequence joins TRBV7-2 and TRBJ2-5; possibly TRBD1 for D (5 bases). The CDR3 covers 14 residues. Germline V gene sequence: CDR1 SGHTA, CDR2 FQGNSA. DNA of the CDR3: TGTGCCAGCGGCTTGATGGGGCACCAAGAGACCCAGTACTTC. It codes for CASGLMGHQETQYF.

The genes are TRBV5-1 and TRBJ2-2; D may be TRBD1 (6 bases). With 9 bases removed from V and 4 bases from J, the gap between germline ends came to 10 bases. From germline, CDR1 is SGHRS and CDR2 YFSETQ. The length of the CDR3 is 12 residues. CDR3 amino acids: CANQGFTGELFF. The CDR3 DNA follows: TGCGCCAACCAGGGGTTCACCGGGGAGCTGTTTTTT.

The chain couples TRBV10-2 to TRBJ2-1, with a tentative D call TRBD2 (6 bases). Trimming stripped 1 base from V and 10 bases from J, with 14 bases between. This CDR3 has 14 residues. Germline values: CDR1 WSHSY, CDR2 SAAADI. The DNA for the CDR3 is TGCGCCAGCAGTGAGTTAAGCGGGCGACAGGAGCAGTTCTTC. Its translation is CASSELSGRQEQFF.

There are a few counts of this clonotype. V and J are TRBV11-2 and TRBJ2-7; D not resolved. The CDR3 totals 13 residues. V lost 4 bases and J 0 bases, leaving 7 bases between the germline ends. CDR1 SGHAT and CDR2 FQNNGV come from the germline V gene. The CDR3 DNA reads TGTGCCAGCAGCTGGGTAAACTCCTACGAGCAGTACTTC. Amino acids: CASSWVNSYEQYF.

By frequency in the sample, this clonotype is medium-sized (0.01 to 0.1%). This chain links TRBV20-1 with TRBJ2-3, with TRBD2 matching 7 bases. J lost 4 bases, V lost 0 bases, and 13 bases had no gene match. Looked up from germline, CDR1 is DFQATT and CDR2 is SNEGSKA (reference sequence). This CDR3 region has 17 residues. Written as DNA, the CDR3 is TGCAGTGCTAGAGAGAATGGTGGGGGGGGATTCTCAGATACGCAGTATTTT. Its translation: CSARENGGGGFSDTQYF.

The rearrangement uses TRBV7-2 and TRBJ2-3, with TRBD2 matching over 7 bases. Looked up from germline, CDR1 is SGHTA and CDR2 is FQGNSA. V lost 8 bases and J lost 6; bases outside the gene matches: 17. The CDR3 sequence is 16 residues long. In DNA form, the CDR3 reads TGTGCCAGCGGCCTCCGTTTAGCGGGCCAGCGGGATACGCAGTATTTT. Protein: CASGLRLAGQRDTQYF.

In DNA, the CDR3 is TGTGCCAGCAGCTTAGAGGGGGGACGCAATCAGCCCCAGCATTTT. Translating gives CASSLEGGRNQPQHF. This sequence joins TRBV7-8 and TRBJ1-5; D might be TRBD1 (6 bases). Trimming took off 1 base at V and 2 bases at J, with 9 bases between the two ends. Germline values: CDR1 SGHVS, CDR2 FQNEAQ. This CDR3 comprises 15 residues.

The chain is built from TRBV7-9 and TRBJ2-2; D remains unclear. Trimming pared 1 base from V and 2 bases from J, leaving 5 bases between. CDR1 is SEHNR and CDR2 is FQNEAQ in the germline V gene (reference sequence). The CDR3 consists of 14 residues. The CDR3 DNA follows: TGTGCCAGCAGCTTAGAAAGAAACACCGGGGAGCTGTTTTTT. Protein sequence: CASSLERNTGELFF.